A single T cell receptor (beta chain) is shown here with its context. Its antigen is as yet unknown. Assay: immunoSEQ multiplex PCR; the TCRdb copy retains only in-frame clones and omits some. This table holds around 150,000 clones, roughly 88% found once. V shed 0 bases and J shed 9 bases, with 12 bases lying between them. This CDR3 is 15 amino acids long. CDR1 is SGHDN, CDR2 FVKESK, per germline. These data originate in a study of T cell responses to AZD1222 COVID-19 vaccine. Study observations and caveats: Donors were chiefly white British, with a greater number of females, and clonal diversity was perhaps underestimated. Elevations in Spike-specific TCR breadth and depth followed administration of two AZD1222 doses.

The receptor's source is an adult who received the AZD1222 COVID-19 vaccine. The rearrangement joins TRBV14 to TRBJ1-6; D possibly corresponds to TRBD1 (5 bases). The specimen comprised peripheral blood, sampled 28 days after the second AZD1222 dose. CDR3 sequence reads: CASSQDWGGASPLHF. For the CDR3, the DNA is TGTGCCAGCAGCCAAGATTGGGGGGGAGCTTCACCCCTCCACTTT.